One and the same sample provided the 6 T cell receptor beta chains below, sequenced in a study of T cell responses to AZD1222 COVID-19 vaccine (dated by TCRdb to about 2021). Library preparation used the immunoSEQ multiplex PCR assay. In TCRdb, the immuneACCESS table is reduced to in-frame sequences with V and J assigned. These tables do not hold every clone; where another copy was compared, an unresolved V gene accounts for under half, and the others remain unexplained. Across this sample there are around 94,000 clones, with nearly 90% seen only once. Over 15% of the sample rests with the top ten. The time point label corresponds to: baseline before first vaccination. Sequencing used peripheral blood, obtained on day 0 of AZD1222 vaccination. These receptor sequences come from an adult in good health.

The chain combines TRBV4-3 with TRBJ2-7; tentative D call: TRBD1 (5 bases). Germline loops: CDR1 LGHNA, CDR2 YSLEER. The V end was cut by 4 bases, the J end by 2 bases, with 15 bases between. The CDR3 length is 15 residues. DNA of the CDR3: TGCGCCAGCAGCCCCAGGGTCTCGAACCCCTACGAGCAGTACTTC. This encodes CASSPRVSNPYEQYF.

The rearrangement joins TRBV3-1 (or the pseudogene TRBV3-2) to TRBJ2-1; either TRBD1 or TRBD2 may supply D (5 bases each). CDR1 and CDR2 from the germline V gene are LGHDT and YNNKEL (reference sequence). With 5 bases removed from V and 5 bases from J, the gap between germline ends came to 16 bases. The CDR3 extends over 15 amino acids. The CDR3 is CASSYTGLGDNEQFF. CDR3 DNA sequence: TGTGCCAGCAGCTATACAGGCCTGGGGGACAATGAGCAGTTCTTC.

The gene calls are TRBV7-9 and TRBJ1-4; D gene ambiguous. Trimming removed 6 bases at V and 8 bases at J, with 25 bases between. Germline lookup yields CDR1 SEHNR and CDR2 FQNEAQ (reference sequence). The CDR3 spans 17 residues. CDR3 nucleotides: TGTGCCAGCAGTCGAGGCCCCCCACGGAGCTCGGGAGAAAAACTGTTTTTT. Encoded protein: CASSRGPPRSSGEKLFF.

The chain couples TRBV2 to TRBJ1-5; no clear D. The V end was cut by 4 bases, the J end by 0 bases, with 7 bases between. The CDR3 consists of 14 residues. CDR1 is SNHLY and CDR2 is FYNNEI in the germline V gene. The CDR3 loop is CASSVSGSNQPQHF. The CDR3 coding sequence is TGTGCCAGCAGTGTGTCAGGTAGCAATCAGCCCCAGCATTTT. Full variable domain (missing parts from reference TRBV2 and TRBJ1-5): EPEVTQTPSHQVTQMGQEVILRCVPISNHLYFYWYRQILGQKVEFLVSFYNNEISEKSEIFDDQFSVERPDGSNFTLKIRSTKLEDSAMYFCASSVSGSNQPQHFGDGTRLSIL.

This clone was detected only once. The gene calls are TRBV19 and TRBJ2-2; no clear D. Looked up from germline, CDR1 is LNHDA and CDR2 is SQIVND (reference sequence). V gave up 5 bases and J gave up 8 bases, with 9 bases separating them. This CDR3 is 12 amino acids long. CDR3 nucleotides: TGTGCCAGTAGTTCCTATGGAGGGGAGCTGTTTTTT. Encoded protein: CASSSYGGELFF.

CDR3 sequence reads: CASSPQSNEKLFF. As DNA, the CDR3 is TGTGCCAGCTCACCACAAAGTAATGAAAAACTGTTTTTT. V usage is TRBV18 and J usage is TRBJ1-4; D not certain. This CDR3 spans 13 amino acids. Trimming removed 1 base at V and 4 bases at J, with 4 bases between. CDR1 and CDR2 (germline): KGHSH, LQKENI.